The 10 T cell receptor beta chains in this list originate from one sample, sequenced in a study of T-cell reconstitution after alpha-beta-depleted transplantation in children (dated by TCRdb to between 2015 and 2016). The protocol used for the library was PCR. The instrument given in TCRdb is Illumina HiSeq 2500. TCR libraries were prepared with molecular barcoding, using unique molecular identifiers to normalize TCRbeta repertoire quantification. TCRdb cleaned the public reads at Q25 with fastp, built clones with MiXCR and kept in-frame beta chains. All rows with the same CDR3 protein become a single entry with the most common DNA and genes. A total of 80,000 to 95,000 distinct CDR3 sequences appear in this sample, more than 7% of them only once. Of the sample, approximately 6.6% is held by the ten largest clones. The material was PBMCs from the stem cell graft donor, obtained from the stem cell graft. These receptors were collected from a human donor who donated a stem cell graft to a child with congenital amegakaryocytic thrombocytopenia.

The table lists this clonotype with many counts. This chain uses TRBV20-1 with TRBJ1-5; 9 bases line up with TRBD1. The CDR3 is 16 residues long. Germline V CDR1 and CDR2: DFQATT, SNEGSKA (reference sequence). J lost 2 bases, V lost 5 bases, and 10 bases had no gene match. The CDR3 protein is CSAADRGGRGNQPQHF. The CDR3, as DNA: TGCAGTGCTGCGGACAGGGGTGGTCGAGGCAATCAGCCCCAGCATTTT.

This rearrangement joins TRBV3-1 to TRBJ1-1; D uncertain. The germline V and J ends were trimmed by 4 bases and 2 bases, with 11 bases remaining between them. The CDR3 totals 14 residues. Germline-derived CDR1 and CDR2 are LGHDT and YNNKEL (reference sequence). The CDR3 spells CASSPQSLNTEAFF. CDR3 nucleotide sequence: TGTGCCAGCAGCCCTCAATCACTTAACACTGAAGCTTTCTTT. The full variable domain, completed using reference TRBV3-1 and TRBJ1-1, is DTAVSQTPKYLVTQMGNDKSIKCEQNLGHDTMYWYKQDSKKFLKIMFSYNNKELIINETVPNRFSPKSPDKAHLNLHINSLELGDSAVYFCASSPQSLNTEAFFGQGTRLTVV.

Worth noting for this clonotype: Given a much more abundant clone one base away, this may be a read error. The rearrangement joins TRBV29-1 to TRBJ1-2; D is unresolved. V lost 7 bases and J lost 3, with 9 bases in between. The CDR3 has 11 amino acids. The V gene's germline CDR1 is SQVTM and CDR2 ANQGSEA. The DNA of the CDR3 is TGCAGCGCCGGTTTCGACTATGGCTACACCTTC. Translation gives CSAGFDYGYTF.

This clonotype was picked up many times. The chain combines TRBV7-2 with TRBJ2-1; possible D gene TRBD1, 5 bases. The CDR3 is made up of 13 amino acids. V shed 6 bases and J shed 6 bases, with 12 bases lying between them. Germline V CDR1 and CDR2: SGHTA, FQGNSA. The CDR3 DNA is TGTGCCAGCAGAGCCCTTGGGGCCAATGAGCAGTTCTTC. It is translated as CASRALGANEQFF.

In its sample, this clonotype was seen many times. The chain combines TRBV6-5 with TRBJ2-7; D is uncertain. CDR1 and CDR2 from the germline V gene are MNHEY and SVGAGI. This CDR3 comprises 13 residues. The V and J ends lost 6 bases and 0 bases respectively, with 9 bases between them. This CDR3 reads CASRAGYSYEQYF. Here the CDR3 DNA reads TGTGCCAGCAGGGCAGGATACTCCTACGAGCAGTACTTC.

This clonotype was seen ten or more times. The chain joins TRBV20-1 to TRBJ2-2; D perhaps matches TRBD2 (7 bases). This CDR3 is built from 14 residues. CDR1 is DFQATT, CDR2 SNEGSKA, per germline (reference sequence). V gave up 3 bases and J gave up 3 bases, with 11 bases separating them. CDR3: CSASRGADTGELFF. In nucleotides, the CDR3 is TGCAGTGCTAGTCGGGGGGCAGACACCGGGGAGCTGTTTTTT.

There are many counts of this clonotype. The V and J genes are TRBV20-1 and TRBJ2-7, with 10 bases matching TRBD1. With V trimmed by 6 bases and J by 6 bases, 11 bases remained unmatched. CDR3 size: 14 residues. The germline V gene encodes CDR1 DFQATT and CDR2 SNEGSKA (reference sequence). CDR3 protein: CSATPGQGTFEQYF. As DNA, the CDR3 is TGCAGTGCAACCCCGGGACAGGGGACTTTCGAGCAGTACTTC.

This clonotype was seen repeatedly, ten times or more. The CDR3 sequence: CSARWWGSTDTQYF. CDR3 DNA sequence: TGCAGTGCTAGATGGTGGGGTTCCACAGATACGCAGTATTTT. The rearrangement joins TRBV20-1 to TRBJ2-3; no clear D gene. V lost 2 bases and J lost 2, with 11 bases in between. This CDR3 contains 14 residues. CDR1 is DFQATT and CDR2 is SNEGSKA in the germline V gene (reference sequence).

This sequence joins TRBV19 and TRBJ2-1; 7 bases are a match to TRBD2. Germline V CDR1 and CDR2: LNHDA, SQIVND (reference sequence). The CDR3 covers 14 residues. Trimming at V came to 2 bases and at J to 2 bases, leaving 0 bases not matched to a gene. DNA for the CDR3: TGTGCCAGTAGTATAAGCGGGACCTACAATGAGCAGTTCTTC. Its translation is CASSISGTYNEQFF.

This clonotype has ten or more counts. The chain is built from TRBV9 and TRBJ2-7; D possibly corresponds to TRBD2 (6 bases). The CDR3 has 15 amino acids. V lost 0 bases, J lost 7 bases, and 17 bases lay in between. The germline gives CDR1 SGDLS, CDR2 YYNGEE. In DNA, the CDR3 is TGTGCCAGCAGCGTAGGGGGGAGGCTAGCGACTGAGCAGTACTTC. This sequence encodes CASSVGGRLATEQYF.